This T cell receptor beta chain was sequenced for a study of CD8 T cells in ankylosing spondylitis. Regarding the study as a whole: Reports say disease-linked clones showed up significantly more in matched ankylosing spondylitis synovial fluid. Ankylosing spondylitis blood appeared to be characterized by a TCR beta motif of under ten highly homologous variants.

Using its own MiXCR run on the 5' RACE reads, TCRdb lists one record per CDR3 protein. The sample yields about 130,000 distinct CDR3 sequences, 5.5% to 7.5% seen once. This clonotype was observed many times. Its antigen remains unknown. Sequenced sample: blood, either unsorted or a sorted T cell fraction (not recorded which). This TCR was sampled from a female donor with ankylosing spondylitis or in good health (not recorded which).

CDR3 protein: CASSVGGVPSGNIQYF. The DNA of the CDR3 is TGTGCCAGCAGCGTAGGTGGGGTCCCTTCGGGAAACATTCAGTACTTC. This chain connects TRBV9 to TRBJ2-4; D is undetermined. V was trimmed by 0 bases and J by 6 bases, leaving 16 bases between them. Germline CDR1 and CDR2: SGDLS and YYNGEE. The CDR3 is made up of 16 amino acids.